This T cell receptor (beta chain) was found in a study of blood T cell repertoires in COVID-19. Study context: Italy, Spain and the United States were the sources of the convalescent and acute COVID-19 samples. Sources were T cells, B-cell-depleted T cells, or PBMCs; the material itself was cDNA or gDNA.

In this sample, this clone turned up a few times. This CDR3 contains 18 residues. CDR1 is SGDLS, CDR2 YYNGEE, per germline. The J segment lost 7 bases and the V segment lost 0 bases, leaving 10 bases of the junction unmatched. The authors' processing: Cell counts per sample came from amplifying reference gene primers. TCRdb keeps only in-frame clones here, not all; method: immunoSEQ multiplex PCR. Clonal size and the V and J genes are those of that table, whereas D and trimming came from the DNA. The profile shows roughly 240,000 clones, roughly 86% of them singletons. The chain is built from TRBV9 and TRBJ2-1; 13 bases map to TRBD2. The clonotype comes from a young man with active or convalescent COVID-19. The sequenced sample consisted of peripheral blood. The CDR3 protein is CASSVGTSGRRLGNEQFF. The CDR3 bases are TGTGCCAGCAGCGTAGGGACTAGCGGGAGACGGTTGGGGAATGAGCAGTTCTTC.